A selection of T cell receptor beta chains follows, all from one sample in a study of CD8 T cells in ankylosing spondylitis. TCRdb fed the 5' RACE reads into MiXCR, producing one record per CDR3 protein. This table has over 150,000 distinct CDR3 sequences, 9.5% to 15% appearing once. Source material: blood, either unsorted or a sorted T cell fraction (not recorded which). The receptor set was obtained from a male donor with ankylosing spondylitis or in good health (not recorded which). The CDR3 runs from the conserved cysteine through the conserved F or W. Each record gives: V gene, CDR3 protein.

>TRBV29-1
CSVDRANTEAFF
>TRBV11-2
CASSYRGRPSTDTQYF
>TRBV6-1
CASRGNRGSYQETQYF
>TRBV10-3
CAISSRGGVESYEQYF
>TRBV18
CASSLRGQGGSYEQYF
>TRBV6-4
CASSDLGGQGTDTQYF
>TRBV3-1
CASSTPGTEHYEQYF
>TRBV10-3
CATLTLAGSQGYEQYF
>TRBV20-1
CSAPNRDEQYF
>TRBV5-1
CASSAPAVWTGGTDTQYF
>TRBV7-9
CASSPLGLATYNEQFF
>TRBV11-2
CASSSFEREKTDTQYF
>TRBV12-3/TRBV12-4
CASSFYAGSESPLHF